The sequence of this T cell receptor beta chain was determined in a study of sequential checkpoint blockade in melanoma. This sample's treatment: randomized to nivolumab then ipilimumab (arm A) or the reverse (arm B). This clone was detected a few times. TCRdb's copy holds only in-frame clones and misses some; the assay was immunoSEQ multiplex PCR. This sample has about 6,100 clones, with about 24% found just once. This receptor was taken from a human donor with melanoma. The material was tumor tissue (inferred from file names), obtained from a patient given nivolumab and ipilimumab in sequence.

CDR3 bases: TGTGCCAGCACGAGGGACAGTGTTTCTGGAAACACCATATATTTT. As protein: CASTRDSVSGNTIYF. The V gene is TRBV9, the J gene TRBJ1-3, with TRBD1 identical over 7 bases. The CDR3 runs to 15 residues. V gave up 6 bases and J gave up 1 base; unmatched junction bases: 7. Germline CDR1 is SGDLS and CDR2 is YYNGEE.